The 23 T cell receptor beta chains below were found in one sample sequenced in a study of T cells in Graves' hyperthyroidism and ophthalmopathy. TCR beta CDR3 regions were amplified from RNA transcripts. The TCR CDR3 first-round RT-PCR relied on the HTBI primer set. TCRdb passed the multiplex PCR reads through MiXCR, listing each CDR3 protein once. The sample shows 530,000 or so distinct CDR3 sequences, approximately 44% of them seen only once. The sequenced sample was peripheral blood or thyroid tissue (not recorded which). Receptors were obtained from a young woman with Graves' hyperthyroidism.

The chain links TRBV10-3 to TRBJ2-5; 13 nucleotides match TRBD2. There are 16 residues in the CDR3. The V segment lost 3 bases and the J segment 13 bases; nucleotides outside the gene matches: 14. Germline assignment: CDR1 ENHRY and CDR2 SYGVKD. CDR3 sequence (DNA): TGTGCCATCAGTGAACGCTCAGGGACTAGCGGGGCCCCAAGGTACTTC. Amino acid sequence: CAISERSGTSGAPRYF.

This clonotype was counted ten times or more. The chain joins TRBV19 to TRBJ1-1; 7 bases are shared with TRBD1. V dropped 10 bases and J dropped 0; count of bases not matched to a gene: 11. Per germline, CDR1 LNHDA and CDR2 SQIVND (reference sequence). This CDR3 has 15 residues. CDR3 sequence: CATSPEGQMNTEAFF. In DNA form, the CDR3 reads TGTGCCACCTCACCGGAGGGACAGATGAACACTGAAGCTTTCTTT.

The rearrangement links TRBV29-1 to TRBJ1-3; TRBD1 aligns across 8 bases. The CDR3 is 12 amino acids. J lost 4 bases, V lost 8 bases, and 4 bases had no gene match. In germline, CDR1 is SQVTM, CDR2 ANQGSEA. The CDR3 DNA sequence: TGCAGCTCAGGGGGCACGGGAAACACCATATATTTT. Protein: CSSGGTGNTIYF.

The chain couples TRBV29-1 to TRBJ1-1, with D tentatively TRBD1 (5 bases). CDR1 and CDR2 (germline): SQVTM, ANQGSEA. The CDR3 extends over 12 amino acids. The CDR3 DNA is TGCAATCTTGGACAAGCAAACACTGAAGCTTTCTTT. This codes for CNLGQANTEAFF.

This clonotype came up many times. V is TRBV7-6 and J is TRBJ1-4; no definite D call. V dropped 1 base and J dropped 8 bases, with 11 bases sitting between them. Germline CDR1 is SGHVS and CDR2 is FNYEAQ. The CDR3 consists of 14 residues. This CDR3 reads CASSLGAVEEKLFF. The CDR3 region has the DNA TGTGCCAGCAGCTTAGGAGCGGTCGAGGAAAAACTGTTTTTT.

This clonotype was observed at least ten times. This chain joins TRBV20-1 and TRBJ1-1; TRBD1 agrees at 7 bases. This CDR3 region has 13 residues. Germline lookup yields CDR1 DFQATT and CDR2 SNEGSKA (reference sequence). V was clipped by 5 bases and J by 2 bases; unmatched bases: 5. Here the CDR3 DNA reads TGCAGTGCTGAGGGACAGCCTAACACTGAAGCTTTCTTT. Encoded protein: CSAEGQPNTEAFF.

Ten or more counts support this clonotype. This chain joins TRBV6-1 and TRBJ1-1, with D tentatively TRBD1 (5 bases). The CDR3 spans 14 residues. Germline CDR1 and CDR2: MNHNS and SASEGT. Trimming removed 7 bases at V and 0 bases at J, with 12 bases between. The CDR3 is CASTAGAVNTEAFF. CDR3 nucleotides: TGTGCCAGCACCGCCGGGGCTGTGAACACTGAAGCTTTCTTT.

This clonotype was observed a single time. The rearrangement uses TRBV12-3 or TRBV12-4 and TRBJ2-6; 7 bases align to TRBD2. V lost 6 bases, J lost 18 bases, and 8 bases stayed unmatched. This CDR3 has 11 residues. This CDR3 is CASSPKRDRTF. The CDR3, as DNA: TGTGCCAGCAGCCCTAAGCGGGATCGGACTTTC.

This sequence joins TRBV29-1 and TRBJ1-2; 9 bases line up with TRBD1. The CDR3 consists of 13 residues. V shed 8 bases and J 6 bases; nucleotides not matched to a gene: 10. CDR1 is SQVTM, CDR2 ANQGSEA, per germline. This chain's CDR3 is CSWMTGGLHGYTF. The CDR3 DNA reads TGCAGCTGGATGACAGGGGGGCTCCATGGCTACACCTTC.

This clonotype was observed many times. The CDR3 DNA sequence: TGCAGTGCTAGAAATAACAGGGACCCCTATAATTCACCCCTCCACTTT. Encoded protein: CSARNNRDPYNSPLHF. The chain uses TRBV20-1 and TRBJ1-6; D perhaps matches TRBD1 (6 bases). The CDR3 runs 16 residues. Germline values: CDR1 DFQATT, CDR2 SNEGSKA (reference sequence). Between the trimmed V and J ends, which lost 2 bases and 2 bases, there was a span of 13 bases.

This clonotype was recorded many times. The chain is built from TRBV2 and TRBJ1-3; the D gene is possibly TRBD1 (6 bases). This CDR3 has 14 residues. V was trimmed by 6 bases and J by 1 base, leaving 10 bases between them. Germline-derived CDR1 and CDR2 are SNHLY and FYNNEI. The CDR3 sequence is CASSGRGSGNTIYF. CDR3 bases: TGTGCCAGCAGCGGCAGGGGATCTGGAAACACCATATATTTT.

V is TRBV5-1 and J is TRBJ2-5; D possibly matches TRBD1 or TRBD2 (6 bases each). CDR1 and CDR2 from the germline V gene are SGHRS and YFSETQ. The V gene lost 5 bases and the J gene lost 7 bases, with 15 bases spanning the gap. The CDR3 contains 13 residues. CDR3 in amino acids: CASRVGGSGTQYF. CDR3 in DNA: TGCGCCAGCAGAGTAGGGGGGTCTGGGACCCAGTACTTC.

The chain carries TRBV29-1 and TRBJ1-1, with a weak D call TRBD1 (5 bases). CDR3 length: 15 residues. Trimming took 5 bases from V and 8 from J, leaving 24 bases between them. Germline loops: CDR1 SQVTM, CDR2 ANQGSEA. The CDR3 DNA is TGCAGCGTTTCGGGACTAGCGGGGGGACGGGTAGAAGCTTTCTTT. Translation: CSVSGLAGGRVEAFF. Full variable domain (missing parts from reference TRBV29-1 and TRBJ1-1): SAVISQKPSRDICQRGTSLTIQCQVDSQVTMMFWYRQQPGQSLTLIATANQGSEATYESGFVIDKFPISRPNLTFSTLTVSNMSPEDSSIYLCSVSGLAGGRVEAFFGQGTRLTVV.

The chain combines TRBV6-5 with TRBJ2-7; weak D call: TRBD1 (6 bases). CDR1 MNHEY and CDR2 SVGAGI come from the germline V gene. This CDR3 is built from 15 residues. Deletions cut 6 bases from V and 0 bases from J, with 15 bases between. CDR3 amino acids: CASSLSRTASYEQYF. The CDR3 DNA sequence: TGTGCCAGCAGCCTCTCCCGGACAGCCTCCTACGAGCAGTACTTC.

This clonotype came up many times. The V and J genes are TRBV2 and TRBJ1-1, with D perhaps TRBD1 (6 bases). The CDR3 consists of 13 residues. CDR1 and CDR2 from the germline V gene are SNHLY and FYNNEI. V dropped 3 bases and J dropped 5 bases, with 10 bases sitting between them. The CDR3 DNA reads TGTGCCAGCAGTGAGCACACAGGGACTGAAGCTTTCTTT. It is translated as CASSEHTGTEAFF.

The rearrangement uses TRBV15 and TRBJ1-4, with D unresolved. CDR3 length: 15 amino acids. Germline-derived CDR1 and CDR2 are LNHNV and YYDKDF (reference sequence). With 3 bases removed from V and 5 bases from J, the gap between germline ends came to 13 bases. The CDR3 DNA follows: TGTGCCACCAGCAGGTACACCGGGTCAAATGAAAAACTGTTTTTT. Translated: CATSRYTGSNEKLFF.

This clonotype was seen ten or more times. J is TRBJ1-5 and V is TRBV4-1, with 9 bases lining up with TRBD1. Germline V lookup: CDR1 MGHRA, CDR2 YSYEKL. V shed 0 bases and J 6 bases; nucleotides not matched to a gene: 6. The CDR3 is 16 residues long. CDR3 sequence: CASSQEGQGQGQPQHF. CDR3 nucleotide sequence: TGCGCCAGCAGCCAAGAGGGACAGGGACAGGGTCAGCCCCAGCATTTT.

This clonotype was observed at least ten times. In DNA, the CDR3 is TGCAGTTGGGCAGCGCTTAGCTCCTACGAGCAGTACTTC. Translated, it gives CSWAALSSYEQYF. The genes are TRBV20-1 and TRBJ2-7, with D unresolved. Germline CDR1 DFQATT, CDR2 SNEGSKA (reference sequence). The CDR3 covers 13 residues. V lost 8 bases, J lost 0 bases, and 14 bases lay in between.

As to this clonotype: A much larger clone lies one base from this, so it may be a read error. This chain connects TRBV14 to TRBJ1-1; 10 bases match TRBD1. There are 15 residues in the CDR3. Unmatched junction bases numbered 4, after V lost 1 base and J lost 5 bases. Germline lookup yields CDR1 SGHDN and CDR2 FVKESK. The CDR3 reads CASSQVTGGSTEAFF. CDR3 coding DNA: TGTGCCAGCAGCCAAGTGACAGGGGGCTCGACTGAAGCTTTCTTT.

This clonotype showed up many times. V gene TRBV20-1 combines with J gene TRBJ2-7; TRBD1 agrees at 8 bases. The V segment lost 5 bases and the J segment 2 bases; nucleotides outside the gene matches: 2. Germline CDR1 reads DFQATT; CDR2 reads SNEGSKA (reference sequence). The CDR3 has 12 amino acids. This chain's CDR3 is CSAQDRAYEQYF. CDR3 DNA: TGCAGTGCTCAGGACAGGGCCTACGAGCAGTACTTC.

Of note for this clonotype: A clone one base away is much larger, so this may be a read error. The chain has TRBV19 and TRBJ1-5; 9 positions agree with TRBD1. The length of the CDR3 is 14 residues. Germline CDR1 reads LNHDA; CDR2 reads SQIVND (reference sequence). Here the CDR3 reads CASSMGTGYQPRHF. CDR3 nucleotide sequence: TGTGCCAGTAGTATGGGGACAGGGTACCAGCCCCGGCATTTT.

In its sample, this clonotype was seen many times. The V gene is TRBV6-5, the J gene TRBJ2-5; D not certain. Trimming left V 6 bases short and J 5 bases short, with 13 bases between. The CDR3 runs to 13 residues. Germline-derived CDR1 and CDR2 are MNHEY and SVGAGI. The CDR3 region has the DNA TGTGCCAGCAGCGATATGAGCGCCGAGACCCAGTACTTC. Protein sequence: CASSDMSAETQYF.

In its sample, this clonotype was seen many times. The CDR3 nucleotides are TGTGCCAGCAGTTCCCGCCTCTTGGTCAGGGGAACCTACGAGCAGTACTTC. Translated, it gives CASSSRLLVRGTYEQYF. The chain is built from TRBV12-3 or TRBV12-4 and TRBJ2-7, with D perhaps TRBD1 (6 bases). Trimming left V 4 bases short and J 2 bases short, with 21 bases between. This CDR3 has 17 amino acids.